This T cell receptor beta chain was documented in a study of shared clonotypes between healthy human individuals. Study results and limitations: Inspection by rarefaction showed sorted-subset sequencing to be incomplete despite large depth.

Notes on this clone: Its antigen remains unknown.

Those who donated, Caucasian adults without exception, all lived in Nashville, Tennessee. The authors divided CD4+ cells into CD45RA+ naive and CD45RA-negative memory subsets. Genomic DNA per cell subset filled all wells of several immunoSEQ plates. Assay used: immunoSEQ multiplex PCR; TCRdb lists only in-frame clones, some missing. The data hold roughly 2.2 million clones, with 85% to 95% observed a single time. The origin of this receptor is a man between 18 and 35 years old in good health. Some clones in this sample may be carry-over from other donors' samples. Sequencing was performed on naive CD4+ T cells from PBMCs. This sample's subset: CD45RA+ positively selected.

CDR3 DNA sequence: TGTGCCATCAGTGTAGGGACAGGGGCCCTCCTTGGCGGGGGGGCGGGCTACAATGAGCAGTTCTTC. Protein: CAISVGTGALLGGGAGYNEQFF. The chain employs TRBV10-3 and TRBJ2-1; tentatively, D is TRBD1 (10 bases). The V end was cut by 4 bases, the J end by 3 bases, with 34 bases between. There are 22 residues in the CDR3. Germline CDR1 and CDR2: ENHRY and SYGVKD.